Listed here are 13 T cell receptor beta chains from one sample, sequenced in a study of T and B cells in COVID-19 patients. TRB was amplified from about 260-540 ng of blood genomic DNA. Multiplex PCR with BIOMED2 TRB-A/B primer pools amplified TRB rearrangements. TCRdb fed the multiplex PCR reads into MiXCR, producing one record per CDR3 protein. Here the sample spans 4,800 or so distinct CDR3 sequences, roughly 33% being singletons. The sequencing input was blood. The receptors stem from a human donor who had recovered from COVID-19.

The CDR3, as DNA: TGTGCCAGCATCCGGACAGGGGGGTACACTGAAGCTTTCTTT. Protein product: CASIRTGGYTEAFF. V usage is TRBV6-5 and J usage is TRBJ1-1, with 10 bases lining up with TRBD1. This CDR3 has 14 amino acids. Germline lookup yields CDR1 MNHEY and CDR2 SVGAGI. V lost 7 bases and J lost 3; bases outside the gene matches: 5.

This clonotype was recorded a few times. The chain has TRBV7-9 and TRBJ1-5, with 7 bases that match TRBD1. The CDR3 loop spans 14 amino acids. With 5 bases clipped from V and 5 bases from J, the junction kept 6 bases outside the gene matches. The germline V gene encodes CDR1 SEHNR and CDR2 FQNEAQ (reference sequence). The CDR3 protein is CASSPKGQDQPQHF. CDR3 coding DNA: TGTGCCAGCAGCCCTAAAGGACAGGATCAGCCCCAGCATTTT.

The chain joins TRBV6-5 to TRBJ2-6, with TRBD1 matching over 10 bases. Germline V gene lookup returns CDR1 MNHEY and CDR2 SVGAGI. V lost 7 bases to trimming and J lost 0 bases; unmatched junction nucleotides: 12. The CDR3 contains 19 residues. CDR3 nucleotides: TGTGCCAGCAAAAGACAGGGGGCTATACTTGACTCTGGGGCCAACGTCCTGACTTTC. It yields the protein CASKRQGAILDSGANVLTF.

This clonotype was counted only a few times. The chain couples TRBV18 to TRBJ2-1; TRBD1 is a possible D gene (6 bases). V shed 6 bases and J shed 6 bases, with 12 bases lying between them. CDR1 is KGHSH and CDR2 is LQKENI in the germline V gene. The CDR3 runs to 13 residues. The CDR3 spells CASSRGVGNEQFF. The CDR3 bases are TGTGCCAGCTCCAGGGGAGTAGGCAATGAGCAGTTCTTC.

This clonotype has a single count. The V gene is TRBV30, the J gene TRBJ1-1; weak D call: TRBD1 (5 bases). This CDR3 comprises 13 residues. Germline lookup yields CDR1 GTSNPN and CDR2 SVGIG (reference sequence). V was clipped by 8 bases and J by 1 base, with 14 bases between them. The CDR3 coding sequence is TGTGCCGGGACGGACGGGAGGAACACTGAAGCTTTCTTT. Translation: CAGTDGRNTEAFF.

This clonotype has a handful of counts. CDR3: CASSPRASGGWETQYF. In nucleotides, the CDR3 is TGTGCCAGCTCACCCCGAGCTTCAGGGGGCTGGGAGACCCAGTACTTC. The chain carries TRBV18 and TRBJ2-5; 8 bases fit TRBD1. Germline V gene sequence: CDR1 KGHSH, CDR2 LQKENI. The CDR3 sequence is 16 residues long. The V segment lost 3 bases and the J segment 5 bases; nucleotides outside the gene matches: 11.

This chain connects TRBV12-3 or TRBV12-4 to TRBJ2-1, with D maybe TRBD2 (6 bases). This CDR3 contains 15 residues. The ends were cut back, 7 bases at V and 10 bases at J, with 23 bases in the middle. CDR3 coding DNA: TGTGCCAGCATCTTGGGGGGTAATCGAGCTGGCGAGCAGTTCTTC. As protein: CASILGGNRAGEQFF.

The V gene is TRBV11-2, the J gene TRBJ2-7; D possibly corresponds to TRBD2 (6 bases). The CDR3 is 14 residues long. Germline V gives CDR1 SGHAT, CDR2 FQNNGV. V lost 1 base and J 6 bases, leaving 13 bases between the germline ends. The CDR3 DNA sequence: TGTGCCAGCAGCTTAGGGGCGCGCGGGATCGAGCAGTACTTC. It codes for CASSLGARGIEQYF.

This chain uses TRBV7-9 with TRBJ2-3, with no clear D. Trimming shortened V by 8 bases and J by 5 bases, and 14 bases separated the two germline ends. Germline CDR1 SEHNR, CDR2 FQNEAQ (reference sequence). The CDR3 length is 13 residues. CDR3 region: CASARVPGDTQYF. In nucleotides, the CDR3 is TGTGCCAGCGCCCGAGTACCGGGAGATACGCAGTATTTT.

The chain uses TRBV12-5 and TRBJ2-7, with D uncertain. Germline V gene sequence: CDR1 LGHNT, CDR2 FRNRAP. The CDR3 is 11 amino acids. Trimming left V 5 bases short and J 3 bases short, with 5 bases between. Written as DNA, the CDR3 is TGTGCTAGTGGTACCAACTACGAGCAGTACTTC. Its translation is CASGTNYEQYF.

The rearrangement joins TRBV20-1 to TRBJ2-4; D perhaps matches TRBD2 (5 bases). Germline values: CDR1 DFQATT, CDR2 SNEGSKA (reference sequence). The CDR3 runs 11 residues. The V end lost 3 bases, the J end lost 13 bases, and 13 bases lay between the germline ends. In DNA form, the CDR3 reads TGCAGTGCTAGGGTAGAACTAGAACAGTACTTC. Translating it yields CSARVELEQYF.

This chain joins TRBV20-1 and TRBJ2-3; tentative D call: TRBD2 (6 bases). Germline lookup yields CDR1 DFQATT and CDR2 SNEGSKA (reference sequence). The ends were cut back, 1 base at V and 6 bases at J, with 8 bases in the middle. The CDR3 runs 12 residues. The CDR3 nucleotides read TGCAGTGCTAGAGGCGGGGCGGATACGCAGTATTTT. Translated, it gives CSARGGADTQYF.

Judged by abundance, this clonotype is medium-sized. V is TRBV6-5 and J is TRBJ2-7, with D perhaps being TRBD1 or TRBD2 (5 bases each). Germline CDR1 reads MNHEY; CDR2 reads SVGAGI. The CDR3 has 12 amino acids. Between the trimmed V and J ends, which lost 6 bases and 6 bases, there was a span of 12 bases. CDR3 nucleotides: TGTGCCAGCAGCGGGACCGAAGGCGAGCAGTACTTC. Amino acids: CASSGTEGEQYF.